These 23 T cell receptor beta chains originate from one sample sequenced in a study of siplizumab effects on memory and regulatory T cells. Only in-frame clones appear in the TCRdb table, and some are missing; sequencing was by immunoSEQ multiplex PCR. This table holds around 78,000 clones, less than 95% found once. The sample comprised CD8+ T cells sorted from blood. The source of these receptors is a human donor in good health.

The chain has TRBV12-5 and TRBJ2-1, with D tentatively TRBD2 (6 bases). V lost 3 bases and J lost 6, with 18 bases in between. The CDR3 is made up of 16 amino acids. Germline V gene lookup returns CDR1 LGHNT and CDR2 FRNRAP. CDR3 region: CASGFQASDTTNEQFF. CDR3 sequence (DNA): TGTGCTAGTGGTTTCCAAGCTAGCGACACGACCAATGAGCAGTTCTTC.

V is TRBV11-1 and J is TRBJ2-2, with D hard to call. Per germline, CDR1 SGHAT and CDR2 FQDESV (reference sequence). V was pared by 1 base and J by 5 bases, with 5 bases between. This CDR3 is 13 amino acids long. As DNA, the CDR3 is TGTGCCAGCAGCTTAGAAGCGACCGGGGAGCTGTTTTTT. Its protein is CASSLEATGELFF. The complete variable domain, with remaining parts taken from reference TRBV11-1 and TRBJ2-2, reads EAEVAQSPRYKITEKSQAVAFWCDPISGHATLYWYRQILGQGPELLVQFQDESVVDDSQLPKDRFSAERLKGVDSTLKIQPAELGDSAMYLCASSLEATGELFFGEGSRLTVL.

The chain recombines TRBV30 with TRBJ2-1, with TRBD2 matching 8 bases. Trimming took 4 bases from V and 4 from J; bases not matched to a gene: 6. Germline values: CDR1 GTSNPN, CDR2 SVGIG (reference sequence). The CDR3 spans 14 residues. In DNA, the CDR3 is TGTGCCTGGAAACAGCGGGAGAATTACAATGAGCAGTTCTTC. It specifies CAWKQRENYNEQFF.

The chain combines TRBV2 with TRBJ1-2; 7 nucleotides agree with TRBD1. Germline CDR1 and CDR2: SNHLY and FYNNEI. V was pared by 4 bases and J by 6 bases, with 5 bases of the junction left unmatched. The length of the CDR3 is 13 residues. The chain's CDR3 is CASSVADRDGYTF. In nucleotides, the CDR3 is TGTGCCAGCAGTGTTGCCGACAGGGATGGCTACACCTTC.

CDR3 loop: CASSSGGDSPLHF. The DNA of the CDR3 is TGTGCCAGTAGTTCTGGGGGGGACTCACCCCTCCACTTT. The chain carries TRBV19 and TRBJ1-6, with D possibly being TRBD1 (5 bases). CDR3 size: 13 residues. Per the germline V gene, CDR1 is LNHDA and CDR2 is SQIVND (reference sequence). V gave up 5 bases and J gave up 10 bases, with 12 bases separating them.

The J gene is TRBJ2-7, the V gene TRBV5-6; D is uncertain. The CDR3 loop spans 13 amino acids. The germline CDR1 and CDR2 sequences are SGHDT and YYEEEE. Trimming took 1 base from V and 2 from J, leaving 7 bases between them. CDR3 DNA: TGTGCCAGCAGCTTGACTAACGCCTACGAGCAGTACTTC. It encodes CASSLTNAYEQYF. Based on the CDR3 plus reference TRBV5-6 and TRBJ2-7, the full variable domain is DAGVTQSPTHLIKTRGQQVTLRCSPKSGHDTVSWYQQALGQGPQFIFQYYEEEERQRGNFPDRFSGHQFPNYSSELNVNALLLGDSALYLCASSLTNAYEQYFGPGTRLTVT.

This rearrangement joins TRBV6-1 to TRBJ2-3; TRBD1 or TRBD2 may be the D gene (6 bases each). V was trimmed by 6 bases and J by 2 bases, leaving 15 bases between them. The CDR3 totals 15 residues. From germline, CDR1 is MNHNS and CDR2 SASEGT. Here the CDR3 reads CASRGGSGHTDTQYF. CDR3 DNA: TGTGCCAGCAGAGGGGGTAGCGGTCACACAGATACGCAGTATTTT.

The rearrangement links TRBV2 to TRBJ2-7; possibly TRBD1 for D (5 bases). Per germline, CDR1 SNHLY and CDR2 FYNNEI. CDR3 length equals 12 residues. Trimming removed 8 bases from V and 3 bases from J, with 11 bases in between. The CDR3 bases are TGTGCCAGCTCAGACAGTGACTACGAGCAGTACTTC. This translates into CASSDSDYEQYF.

The chain has TRBV19 and TRBJ2-1; a possible D gene is TRBD1 (6 bases). Germline V CDR1 and CDR2: LNHDA, SQIVND (reference sequence). Trimming cost V 6 bases and J 0 bases, with 12 bases left between them. The CDR3 totals 15 residues. The CDR3 loop is CASRQTGSSYNEQFF. In DNA, the CDR3 is TGTGCCAGTAGGCAAACAGGGAGCTCCTACAATGAGCAGTTCTTC.

This clone was seen a few times. The chain combines TRBV19 with TRBJ2-7; TRBD1 might be the D (6 bases). This CDR3 is built from 13 residues. V was pared by 0 bases and J by 6 bases, with 9 bases between. CDR1 and CDR2 from the germline V gene are LNHDA and SQIVND (reference sequence). CDR3 amino acids: CASSIDRGGEQYF. CDR3 DNA sequence: TGTGCCAGTAGTATAGACAGGGGCGGCGAGCAGTACTTC.

The V call is TRBV2, the J call TRBJ2-5, with 12 bases lining up with TRBD2. The trim removed 4 bases at V and 5 bases at J, leaving 5 bases unmatched. Germline V gene sequence: CDR1 SNHLY, CDR2 FYNNEI. The CDR3 covers 15 residues. The CDR3 reads CASSGTSGIPETQYF. Here the CDR3 DNA reads TGTGCCAGCAGTGGGACTAGCGGGATCCCGGAGACCCAGTACTTC.

The chain carries TRBV6-6 and TRBJ1-1; D is ambiguous. This CDR3 region has 14 residues. V gave up 2 bases and J gave up 7 bases, with 14 bases separating them. Germline-derived CDR1 and CDR2 are MNHNY and SVGAGI (reference sequence). Here the CDR3 DNA reads TGTGCCAGCAGTTACAGTGGGCAAGGACTTGAAGCTTTCTTT. Protein product: CASSYSGQGLEAFF.

The chain joins TRBV27 to TRBJ2-7; D is ambiguous. The CDR3 runs 14 residues. V shed 5 bases and J shed 2 bases, with 13 bases lying between them. CDR1 is MNHEY, CDR2 SMNVEV, per germline (reference sequence). The CDR3: CASSTSDGTYEQYF. CDR3 nucleotide sequence: TGTGCCAGCAGTACCTCGGACGGAACCTACGAGCAGTACTTC.

This chain joins TRBV21-1 and TRBJ1-3; the table gives TRBD1 as D, unverified against the DNA. TRBV21-1 is marked as a pseudogene. The CDR3 contains 16 residues. CDR3 residues: CASGMDRPRSGNTIYF. DNA for the CDR3: TGTGCCAGCGGGATGGACAGGCCCCGCTCTGGAAACACCATATATTTT.

The rearrangement joins TRBV10-3 to TRBJ2-7; 8 bases match TRBD1. J was trimmed by 4 bases and V by 0 bases; bases with no gene match: 8. Germline V lookup: CDR1 ENHRY, CDR2 SYGVKD. The CDR3 spans 16 residues. DNA of the CDR3: TGTGCCATCAGTGAGTCGTTGGGGACAGGTACTTACGAGCAGTACTTC. It is translated as CAISESLGTGTYEQYF.

There are a few counts of this clone. The gene calls are TRBV11-2 and TRBJ2-7; D may be TRBD2 (6 bases). Trimming pared 5 bases from V and 3 bases from J, leaving 11 bases between. Germline V gene sequence: CDR1 SGHAT, CDR2 FQNNGV. CDR3 length: 13 residues. The CDR3 bases are TGTGCCAGCAGCCGAGGGACTGGCTACGAGCAGTACTTC. Its translation: CASSRGTGYEQYF.

V gene TRBV19 combines with J gene TRBJ2-7; TRBD1 aligns across 8 bases. The CDR3 covers 18 residues. Germline V gene data show CDR1 as LNHDA and CDR2 as SQIVND (reference sequence). The ends lost 3 bases at V and 0 bases at J; junction bases unmatched: 13. CDR3 sequence reads: CASSIAGWGQDYSYEQYF. CDR3 sequence (DNA): TGTGCCAGTAGTATTGCGGGGTGGGGACAGGATTACTCCTACGAGCAGTACTTC. The entire variable domain, with the rest obtained from reference TRBV19 and TRBJ2-7, is as follows: DGGITQSPKYLFRKEGQNVTLSCEQNLNHDAMYWYRQDPGQGLRLIYYSQIVNDFQKGDIAEGYSVSREKKESFPLTVTSAQKNPTAFYLCASSIAGWGQDYSYEQYFGPGTRLTVT.

V is TRBV18 and J is TRBJ2-1; TRBD2 matches 9 bases. CDR3 length: 14 amino acids. Germline lookup yields CDR1 KGHSH and CDR2 LQKENI. V gave up 2 bases and J gave up 4 bases; unmatched junction bases: 0. DNA of the CDR3: TGTGCCAGCTCACCAGGACTAGCGTACAATGAGCAGTTCTTC. Protein sequence: CASSPGLAYNEQFF.

The J gene is TRBJ2-4, the V gene TRBV6-8; TRBD2 matches 11 bases. The germline V gene encodes CDR1 MNHGY and CDR2 SAAAGT. The V gene end was trimmed by 7 bases and the J gene end by 3 bases; junction bases not matched to a gene: 14. This CDR3 contains 18 residues. The CDR3 DNA reads as TGTGCCAGCACCCACCGGCTAGCGGGAGGATTAGGCAAAAACATTCAGTACTTC. Protein sequence: CASTHRLAGGLGKNIQYF.

Notes on this clone: The junction departs from germline at one end; a sequencing error may be responsible. The chain recombines TRBV19 with TRBJ2-3; the match to TRBD1 covers 8 bases. The CDR3 extends over 15 amino acids. Germline assignment: CDR1 LNHDA and CDR2 SQIVND (reference sequence). CDR3 nucleotide sequence: TGTGCCAGTACTATAGGTGACAGGGGAGCAGATACGCAGTATTTT. Its translation is CASTIGDRGADTQYF.

This clone was counted once. The chain couples TRBV7-6 to TRBJ1-5; D gene uncertain. The CDR3 totals 15 residues. V lost 1 base and J 6 bases, leaving 13 bases between the germline ends. The germline V gene has CDR1 SGHVS and CDR2 FNYEAQ. The CDR3 here is CASSLEVRLSQPQHF. Here the CDR3 DNA reads TGTGCCAGCAGCTTAGAGGTCCGGCTAAGTCAGCCCCAGCATTTT. The full variable domain, rest sourced from reference TRBV7-6 and TRBJ1-5, is GAGVSQSPRYKVTKRGQDVALRCDPISGHVSLYWYRQALGQGPEFLTYFNYEAQQDKSGLPNDRFSAERPEGSISTLTIQRTEQRDSAMYRCASSLEVRLSQPQHFGDGTRLSIL.

The chain uses TRBV30 and TRBJ2-1; D is perhaps TRBD2 (6 bases). Germline V CDR1 and CDR2: GTSNPN, SVGIG (reference sequence). The V end lost 5 bases, the J end lost 8 bases, and 7 bases lay between the germline ends. The CDR3 covers 10 residues. The DNA of the CDR3 is TGTGCCTGGGGGGACTATGAGCAGTTCTTC. Amino acids: CAWGDYEQFF.

J is TRBJ2-7 and V is TRBV19, with D perhaps being TRBD1 or TRBD2 (5 bases each). The CDR3 is 14 residues long. CDR1 LNHDA and CDR2 SQIVND come from the germline V gene (reference sequence). With 3 bases removed from V and 5 bases from J, the gap between germline ends came to 14 bases. The CDR3 protein is CASSIRDGVHEQYF. DNA for the CDR3: TGTGCCAGTAGTATTCGGGACGGGGTACACGAGCAGTACTTC.